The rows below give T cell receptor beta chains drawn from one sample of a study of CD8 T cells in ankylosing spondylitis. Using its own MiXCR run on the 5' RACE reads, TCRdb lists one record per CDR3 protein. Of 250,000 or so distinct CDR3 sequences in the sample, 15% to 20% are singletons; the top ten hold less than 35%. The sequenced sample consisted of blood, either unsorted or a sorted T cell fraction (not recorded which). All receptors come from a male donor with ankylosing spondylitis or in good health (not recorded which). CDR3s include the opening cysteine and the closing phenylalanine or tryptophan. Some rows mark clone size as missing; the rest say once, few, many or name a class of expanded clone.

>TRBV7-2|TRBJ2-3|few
CASSFGGFATDTQYF
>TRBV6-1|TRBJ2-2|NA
CASSEPTVSVKLFF
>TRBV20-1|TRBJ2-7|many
CSAREEEQYF
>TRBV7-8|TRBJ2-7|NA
CASSLSTRGYRDEQYF
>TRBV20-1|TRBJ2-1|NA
CSADLARGYNEQFF
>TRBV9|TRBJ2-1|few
CASSTRGGSEQFF
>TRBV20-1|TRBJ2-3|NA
CSAREQDGILTDTQYF
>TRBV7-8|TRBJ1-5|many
CASSSFGTGGNQPQHF
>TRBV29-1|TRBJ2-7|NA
CSGSGTGGYEQYF
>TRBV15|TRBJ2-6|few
CATSRDPTGAGANVLTF
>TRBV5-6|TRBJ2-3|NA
CASSPGGKSTDTQYF
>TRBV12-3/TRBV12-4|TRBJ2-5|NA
CASQGPQETQYF
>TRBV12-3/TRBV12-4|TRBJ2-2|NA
CASNPGLAGELFF
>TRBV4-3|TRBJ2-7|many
CASSPGTGGNLAYEQYF
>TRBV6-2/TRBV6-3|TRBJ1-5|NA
CASSPWDRAQPQHF
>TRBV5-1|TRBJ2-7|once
CASSLGAGTGTDEQYF
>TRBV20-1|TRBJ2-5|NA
CSARDAASGSGETQYF
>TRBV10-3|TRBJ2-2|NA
CATRGDTGELFF
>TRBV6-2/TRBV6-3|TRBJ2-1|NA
CASSSRRLETSGSSYNEQFF
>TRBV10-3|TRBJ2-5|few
CAISESRTSGYQETQYF
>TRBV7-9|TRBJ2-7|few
CASCADGLSYEQYF
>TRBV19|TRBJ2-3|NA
CASRGLAGADTQYF
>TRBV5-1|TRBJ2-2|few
CASSSRDRGDGELFF
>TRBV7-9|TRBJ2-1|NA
CASLGSAGFNEQFF
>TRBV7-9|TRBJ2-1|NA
CASSFSEDHTYNEQFF
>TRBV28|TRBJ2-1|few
CASSPRTSGKGNEQFF
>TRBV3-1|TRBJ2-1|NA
CASSQRLWMSSGTYEQFF
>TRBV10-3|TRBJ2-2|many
CAIRVRAGENTGELFF
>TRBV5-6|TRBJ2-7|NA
CASSSTDYSSYEQYF
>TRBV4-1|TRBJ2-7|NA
CASKQGPSSYEQYF
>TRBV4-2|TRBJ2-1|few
CASSPSGSPNEQFF
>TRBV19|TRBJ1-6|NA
CASSAPGQGASPLHF
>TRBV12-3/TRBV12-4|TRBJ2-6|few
CASSSPSDRSTGANVLTF
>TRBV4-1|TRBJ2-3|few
CASSHGGDTDTQYF
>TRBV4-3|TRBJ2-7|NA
CASSQDRGVLDSYEQYF
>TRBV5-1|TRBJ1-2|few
CASSPDRRNNGYTF
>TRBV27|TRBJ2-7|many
CASSYRTSGDEQYF
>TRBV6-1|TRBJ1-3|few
CASSEGGGNTIYF
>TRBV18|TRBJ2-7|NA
CASSNRDRGLYEQYF
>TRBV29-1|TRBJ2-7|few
CSVEDFEGSSYEQYF
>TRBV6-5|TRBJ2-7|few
CASGIYEQYF
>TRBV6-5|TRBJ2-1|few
CASSYTTSGQEQFF